Shown below are 32 T cell receptor beta chains from a single sample sequenced in a study of T-cell memory formation after mild COVID-19. Each CDR3 protein is one row after TCRdb ran MiXCR on the 5' RACE reads. The sample has approximately 570,000 distinct CDR3 sequences; roughly 17% are singletons. The sample comprised PBMCs or a T cell subset sorted from them (not recorded which). The receptors derive from an adult woman who had mild COVID-19 (a few samples of this study predate the infection). Cell type and time point are not known.

At least ten counts were recorded for this clonotype. J is TRBJ2-2 and V is TRBV12-3 or TRBV12-4, with D uncertain. The CDR3 is made up of 12 amino acids. The ends were cut back, 9 bases at V and 3 bases at J, with 8 bases in the middle. CDR3 sequence (DNA): TGTGCCAGTCAGTGGGACACCGGGGAGCTGTTTTTT. Translating it yields CASQWDTGELFF.

This clonotype was recorded at least ten times. This chain joins TRBV27 and TRBJ2-7, with 9 bases fitting TRBD1. Germline V gene data show CDR1 as MNHEY and CDR2 as SMNVEV (reference sequence). Trimming at V came to 2 bases and at J to 2 bases, leaving 4 bases not matched to a gene. The CDR3 is 15 amino acids. The CDR3 DNA reads as TGTGCCAGCAGTTTAGGACAGGGGATTACCTACGAGCAGTACTTC. It specifies CASSLGQGITYEQYF.

The chain carries TRBV20-1 and TRBJ2-7; D is possibly TRBD2 (6 bases). Germline loops: CDR1 DFQATT, CDR2 SNEGSKA (reference sequence). The CDR3 spans 15 residues. Trimming pared 5 bases from V and 1 base from J, leaving 18 bases between. The CDR3 DNA reads as TGCAGTGCTCGCGTAGTGGCGGGGCAGTCCTACGAGCAGTACTTC. As protein: CSARVVAGQSYEQYF.

This clonotype was counted only a few times. The chain has TRBV5-1 and TRBJ2-3; 10 positions match TRBD1. This CDR3 is 14 amino acids long. Germline V CDR1 and CDR2: SGHRS, YFSETQ. The J segment lost 8 bases and the V segment lost 4 bases, leaving 7 bases of the junction unmatched. CDR3: CASSLTGGKSTQYF. Written as DNA, the CDR3 is TGCGCCAGCAGCCTGACAGGGGGCAAGAGTACGCAGTATTTT.

This clonotype has a handful of counts. V gene TRBV5-6 combines with J gene TRBJ2-7; 10 positions match TRBD2. The CDR3 consists of 16 residues. The V segment lost 4 bases and the J segment 5 bases; nucleotides outside the gene matches: 12. Germline V lookup: CDR1 SGHDT, CDR2 YYEEEE. CDR3 nucleotides: TGTGCCAGCAGCCCGTGGCCTAGCGGGAGAGCCAACGAGCAGTACTTC. This codes for CASSPWPSGRANEQYF.

This clonotype was seen more than once but under ten times. V gene TRBV9 combines with J gene TRBJ2-7; 8 nucleotides agree with TRBD2. CDR1 is SGDLS and CDR2 is YYNGEE in the germline V gene. The CDR3 covers 16 residues. V dropped 0 bases and J dropped 5; count of bases not matched to a gene: 10. CDR3 sequence reads: CASSVDAGGRVHEQYF. In DNA form, the CDR3 reads TGTGCCAGCAGCGTAGACGCGGGAGGAAGGGTCCACGAGCAGTACTTC. The full variable domain, completed using reference TRBV9 and TRBJ2-7, is DSGVTQTPKHLITATGQRVTLRCSPRSGDLSVYWYQQSLDQGLQFLIQYYNGEERAKGNILERFSAQQFPDLHSELNLSSLELGDSALYFCASSVDAGGRVHEQYFGPGTRLTVT.

The sample holds a few counts of this clonotype. The rearrangement links TRBV23-1 to TRBJ1-1; D may be TRBD1 (5 bases). TRBV23-1 is labeled an ORF, and its function is uncertain. CDR3 length equals 16 residues. V was cut by 5 bases and J by 2 bases, with 18 bases left in between. CDR3: CASSVTEPRVNTEAFF. The CDR3 bases are TGCGCCAGCAGTGTAACTGAACCCAGGGTTAACACTGAAGCTTTCTTT.

The V gene is TRBV7-9, the J gene TRBJ2-1; TRBD2 matches at 8 bases. The CDR3 is 18 amino acids. Germline V gives CDR1 SEHNR, CDR2 FQNEAQ (reference sequence). V was clipped by 5 bases and J by 6 bases; unmatched bases: 18. The CDR3 region is CASSRALSGGLGGNEQFF. The CDR3 nucleotides are TGTGCCAGCAGCCGGGCCCTTTCGGGAGGGCTCGGGGGCAATGAGCAGTTCTTC.

J is TRBJ2-5 and V is TRBV5-1; 9 positions match TRBD2. The CDR3 contains 16 residues. Germline CDR1 reads SGHRS; CDR2 reads YFSETQ. V lost 3 bases and J lost 4; bases outside the gene matches: 10. The CDR3 nucleotides read TGCGCCAGCAGCTCGGCAGAGCGGGGGGTAGGAGAGACCCAGTACTTC. Translation gives CASSSAERGVGETQYF.

The rearrangement uses TRBV27 and TRBJ1-1; D is undetermined. Germline CDR1 is MNHEY and CDR2 is SMNVEV (reference sequence). Trimming left V 0 bases short and J 4 bases short, with 9 bases between. This CDR3 has 14 residues. The CDR3 DNA reads as TGTGCCAGCAGTTTATCGGCAGTGGGCACTGAAGCTTTCTTT. This sequence encodes CASSLSAVGTEAFF.

The chain recombines TRBV3-1 with TRBJ1-1, with D tentatively TRBD1 (5 bases). The CDR3 has 14 residues. Trimming shortened V by 1 base and J by 5 bases, and 11 bases separated the two germline ends. Germline V gene lookup returns CDR1 LGHDT and CDR2 YNNKEL (reference sequence). The CDR3 sequence: CASSQAEGRTEAFF. CDR3 DNA: TGTGCCAGCAGCCAAGCTGAGGGGAGGACTGAAGCTTTCTTT.

This chain joins TRBV20-1 and TRBJ1-1; 9 bases are shared with TRBD1. In germline, CDR1 is DFQATT, CDR2 SNEGSKA (reference sequence). The CDR3 runs to 15 residues. Trimming at V came to 1 base and at J to 6 bases, leaving 9 bases not matched to a gene. The CDR3 is CSARAWTGVGSEAFF. The CDR3, as DNA: TGCAGTGCTAGAGCCTGGACAGGGGTGGGCTCTGAAGCTTTCTTT.

The V gene is TRBV7-2, the J gene TRBJ2-1; 11 bases agree with TRBD1. Trimming took 5 bases from V and 15 from J; bases not matched to a gene: 12. Germline V CDR1 and CDR2: SGHTA, FQGNSA. This CDR3 has 14 amino acids. The CDR3, as DNA: TGTGCCAGCAGCGCCCGGACAGGGGGCCGGGAGGTGTTCTTC. Protein product: CASSARTGGREVFF.

V usage is TRBV12-5 and J usage is TRBJ2-5, with 14 bases that match TRBD2. CDR3 length: 16 residues. Germline loops: CDR1 LGHNT, CDR2 FRNRAP. Germline trimming cut 5 bases from V and 5 bases from J; bases unmatched to any gene: 7. CDR3 residues: CASGLGTSGGGETQYF. In nucleotides, the CDR3 is TGTGCTAGTGGTCTCGGGACTAGCGGGGGAGGGGAGACCCAGTACTTC. Full variable domain (rest looked up from reference TRBV12-5 and TRBJ2-5): DARVTQTPRHKVTEMGQEVTMRCQPILGHNTVFWYRQTMMQGLELLAYFRNRAPLDDSGMPKDRFSAEMPDATLATLKIQPSEPRDSAVYFCASGLGTSGGGETQYFGPGTRLLVL.

A few counts support this clonotype. The V and J genes are TRBV14 and TRBJ2-5; D may be TRBD1 (5 bases). The CDR3 totals 15 residues. V lost 1 base and J 1 base, leaving 10 bases between the germline ends. Germline V gene lookup returns CDR1 SGHDN and CDR2 FVKESK. The CDR3 nucleotides read TGTGCCAGCAGCCAAGCCCTTGGGGCCCAAGAGACCCAGTACTTC. Protein product: CASSQALGAQETQYF.

The rearrangement joins TRBV15 to TRBJ2-2; 15 nucleotides agree with TRBD2. The CDR3 length is 20 residues. The germline CDR1 and CDR2 sequences are LNHNV and YYDKDF (reference sequence). Germline trimming cut 0 bases from V and 4 bases from J; bases unmatched to any gene: 9. The CDR3 DNA is TGTGCCACCAGCAGAGATCGCGGACTAGCGGGGGGGCCGGGCACCGGGGAGCTGTTTTTT. This gives the protein CATSRDRGLAGGPGTGELFF.

This clonotype was seen a handful of times. The chain links TRBV18 to TRBJ1-2, with D unclear. V lost 3 bases to trimming and J lost 5 bases, with 7 bases between them. The CDR3 is 12 residues long. The germline CDR1 and CDR2 sequences are KGHSH and LQKENI. The DNA of the CDR3 is TGTGCCAGCTCACCGAGGGAATATGGCTACACCTTC. Translated: CASSPREYGYTF.

The CDR3 nucleotides are TGTGCCAGCAGCCAAACTAGCGGGATCGGGGAGCTGTTTTTT. Translated: CASSQTSGIGELFF. The rearrangement uses TRBV14 and TRBJ2-2; 10 bases are a match to TRBD2. The CDR3 spans 14 residues. The V gene end was trimmed by 2 bases and the J gene end by 7 bases; junction bases not matched to a gene: 1. The germline gives CDR1 SGHDN, CDR2 FVKESK.

The V and J genes are TRBV7-3 and TRBJ2-2; 8 nucleotides match TRBD2. This CDR3 region has 16 residues. Germline V gives CDR1 SGHTA, CDR2 FQGTGA. V was pared by 3 bases and J by 4 bases, with 7 bases of the junction left unmatched. CDR3 nucleotides: TGTGCCAGCAGCTTGGTCCCGGGAGGGCGCACCGGGGAGCTGTTTTTT. Residues: CASSLVPGGRTGELFF.

In its sample, this clonotype was seen a few times. The CDR3 sequence: CAISYGQEGAFF. The CDR3 DNA reads TGTGCCATCAGTTACGGACAGGAGGGGGCTTTCTTT. This chain links TRBV10-3 with TRBJ1-1; TRBD1 matches at 7 bases. CDR1 ENHRY and CDR2 SYGVKD come from the germline V gene. There are 12 residues in the CDR3. V gave up 5 bases and J gave up 11 bases; unmatched junction bases: 8.

This chain links TRBV7-6 with TRBJ2-3, with D possibly being TRBD1 (6 bases). CDR1 and CDR2 (germline): SGHVS, FNYEAQ. The CDR3 has 17 residues. Trimming removed 3 bases at V and 2 bases at J, with 18 bases between. DNA for the CDR3: TGTGCCAGCAGCTTGGGGGCCGACGGAGTGCCCACAGATACGCAGTATTTT. Protein sequence: CASSLGADGVPTDTQYF.

This clonotype was observed a handful of times. The rearrangement links TRBV18 to TRBJ2-7; D uncertain. The CDR3 totals 12 residues. Trimming stripped 6 bases from V and 9 bases from J, with 15 bases between. Per germline, CDR1 KGHSH and CDR2 LQKENI. The DNA of the CDR3 is TGTGCCAGCTCCGAAGACGCCCGACGGCAGTACTTC. Amino acid sequence: CASSEDARRQYF.

This clonotype was observed a handful of times. The chain has TRBV7-2 and TRBJ2-7, with D unclear. Germline CDR1 is SGHTA and CDR2 is FQGNSA. Trimming cost V 5 bases and J 4 bases, with 12 bases left between them. This CDR3 has 13 amino acids. The CDR3 DNA is TGTGCCAGCAGCCCAAACAGTGGATACGAGCAGTACTTC. It translates to CASSPNSGYEQYF.

This clonotype turned up a few times. This chain connects TRBV6-5 to TRBJ2-4; 8 nucleotides agree with TRBD1. The germline CDR1 and CDR2 sequences are MNHEY and SVGAGI. V lost 0 bases and J lost 1; bases outside the gene matches: 5. This CDR3 has 17 residues. The DNA of the CDR3 is TGTGCCAGCAGTTACTCTCAGGGGGCCGCGGCCAAAAACATTCAGTACTTC. Amino acid sequence: CASSYSQGAAAKNIQYF.

V is TRBV9 and J is TRBJ1-1; TRBD1 matches at 7 bases. Germline V CDR1 and CDR2: SGDLS, YYNGEE. The length of the CDR3 is 15 residues. Germline trimming cut 0 bases from V and 2 bases from J; bases unmatched to any gene: 4. CDR3 in amino acids: CASSVVGTANTEAFF. The CDR3 DNA is TGTGCCAGCAGCGTAGTCGGGACAGCAAACACTGAAGCTTTCTTT. The full variable domain, in which reference TRBV9 and TRBJ1-1 provide the parts outside the CDR3, is DSGVTQTPKHLITATGQRVTLRCSPRSGDLSVYWYQQSLDQGLQFLIQYYNGEERAKGNILERFSAQQFPDLHSELNLSSLELGDSALYFCASSVVGTANTEAFFGQGTRLTVV.

The V gene is TRBV7-9, the J gene TRBJ2-7; 11 bases align to TRBD2. V trimming: 4 bases; J trimming: 2 bases; junction bases outside the gene matches: 7. The CDR3 length is 16 residues. Germline V gene data show CDR1 as SEHNR and CDR2 as FQNEAQ (reference sequence). The CDR3 DNA is TGTGCCAGCAGCTGGACTAGCGGGCCAGTCCCCTACGAGCAGTACTTC. Residues: CASSWTSGPVPYEQYF.

In its sample, this clonotype was seen once. The chain recombines TRBV3-1 with TRBJ1-1; 11 bases fit TRBD1. The trim removed 1 base at V and 12 bases at J, leaving 10 bases unmatched. Germline CDR1 reads LGHDT; CDR2 reads YNNKEL (reference sequence). The CDR3 runs 15 residues. The CDR3 protein is CASSQGVPGQGVSFF. Here the CDR3 DNA reads TGTGCCAGCAGCCAAGGGGTACCGGGACAGGGGGTATCTTTCTTT.

V and J are TRBV3-1 and TRBJ1-6, with D perhaps TRBD1 (6 bases). V lost 3 bases to trimming and J lost 7 bases, with 19 bases between them. CDR3 length: 17 residues. The germline V gene has CDR1 LGHDT and CDR2 YNNKEL (reference sequence). The chain's CDR3 is CASSHGAGGTTNSPLHF. For the CDR3, the DNA is TGTGCCAGCAGCCACGGTGCGGGGGGCACTACGAATTCACCCCTCCACTTT.

The sample holds a few counts of this clonotype. The J gene is TRBJ2-7, the V gene TRBV5-1; D remains ambiguous. Germline V CDR1 and CDR2: SGHRS, YFSETQ. Trimming shortened V by 4 bases and J by 2 bases, and 16 bases separated the two germline ends. The CDR3 spans 15 residues. CDR3 sequence (DNA): TGCGCCAGCAGCACCTCGGGTGGCGGAACCTACGAGCAGTACTTC. This translates into CASSTSGGGTYEQYF.

This clonotype was picked up many times. The chain is built from TRBV2 and TRBJ2-1; weak D call: TRBD2 (6 bases). Trimming pared 5 bases from V and 9 bases from J, leaving 11 bases between. Germline values: CDR1 SNHLY, CDR2 FYNNEI. This CDR3 is built from 12 residues. CDR3 amino acids: CASSPLAGEQFF. CDR3 nucleotides: TGTGCCAGCAGTCCACTAGCCGGTGAGCAGTTCTTC. Full variable domain (missing parts from reference TRBV2 and TRBJ2-1): EPEVTQTPSHQVTQMGQEVILRCVPISNHLYFYWYRQILGQKVEFLVSFYNNEISEKSEIFDDQFSVERPDGSNFTLKIRSTKLEDSAMYFCASSPLAGEQFFGPGTRLTVL.

V is TRBV18 and J is TRBJ2-1; 7 nucleotides match TRBD1. V shed 0 bases, J shed 5 bases, and the junction held 4 bases outside the gene matches. The CDR3 is made up of 15 amino acids. CDR1 and CDR2 (germline): KGHSH, LQKENI. The DNA of the CDR3 is TGTGCCAGCTCACCACCCAGGGGGTTCAACAATGAGCAGTTCTTC. Translation gives CASSPPRGFNNEQFF.

This clonotype appeared a few times. V and J are TRBV6-5 and TRBJ2-1; 7 nucleotides match TRBD1. Germline CDR1 reads MNHEY; CDR2 reads SVGAGI. The length of the CDR3 is 11 residues. CDR3 residues: CATRGLGEQFF. Written as DNA, the CDR3 is TGTGCAACGAGGGGGCTCGGTGAGCAGTTCTTC.